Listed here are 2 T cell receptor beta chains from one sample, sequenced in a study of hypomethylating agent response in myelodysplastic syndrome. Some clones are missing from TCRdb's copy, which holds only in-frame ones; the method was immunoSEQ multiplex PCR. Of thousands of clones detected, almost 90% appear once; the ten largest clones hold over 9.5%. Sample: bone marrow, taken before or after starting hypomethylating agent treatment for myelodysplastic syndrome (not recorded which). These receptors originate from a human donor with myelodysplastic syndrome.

The CDR3 coding sequence is TGTGCCAGCAGCATTAACACCGGGGAGCTGTTTTTT. Its protein is CASSINTGELFF. This chain uses TRBV5-6 with TRBJ2-2; D call uncertain. Trimming took 4 bases from V and 2 from J, leaving 3 bases between them. CDR1 is SGHDT and CDR2 is YYEEEE in the germline V gene. This CDR3 comprises 12 residues. The full variable domain, in which reference TRBV5-6 and TRBJ2-2 provide the parts outside the CDR3, is DAGVTQSPTHLIKTRGQQVTLRCSPKSGHDTVSWYQQALGQGPQFIFQYYEEEERQRGNFPDRFSGHQFPNYSSELNVNALLLGDSALYLCASSINTGELFFGEGSRLTVL.

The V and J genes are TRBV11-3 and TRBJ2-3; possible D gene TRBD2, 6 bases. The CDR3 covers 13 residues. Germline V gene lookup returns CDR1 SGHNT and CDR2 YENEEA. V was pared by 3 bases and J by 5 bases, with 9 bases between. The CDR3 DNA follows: TGTGCCAGCAGCTTCTTTAGCGGAGATACGCAGTATTTT. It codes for CASSFFSGDTQYF.